This T cell receptor beta chain was found in a study of T cells in Graves' hyperthyroidism and ophthalmopathy. The germline V gene encodes CDR1 SNHLY and CDR2 FYNNEI. V lost 8 bases and J lost 7, with 15 bases in between. The CDR3 is made up of 14 amino acids. This clonotype occurred many times. Authors of the study amplified TCR beta CDR3 regions from RNA transcripts. Primed by the HTBI set, a first-round RT-PCR was run on the TCR CDR3. Each CDR3 protein gets one entry after TCRdb re-called the multiplex PCR reads with MiXCR. The sample includes roughly 580,000 distinct CDR3 sequences, about half seen only once; the top ten take just over 8%.

The material sequenced was peripheral blood or thyroid tissue (not recorded which). The chain combines TRBV2 with TRBJ1-6; D remains ambiguous. This TCR was sampled from a woman under 30 with Graves' hyperthyroidism. The CDR3 coding sequence is TGTGCCAGCCTCGACGTGGACGAGAATTCACCCCTCCACTTT. This sequence encodes CASLDVDENSPLHF. The complete variable domain, with remaining parts taken from reference TRBV2 and TRBJ1-6, reads EPEVTQTPSHQVTQMGQEVILRCVPISNHLYFYWYRQILGQKVEFLVSFYNNEISEKSEIFDDQFSVERPDGSNFTLKIRSTKLEDSAMYFCASLDVDENSPLHFGNGTRLTVT.